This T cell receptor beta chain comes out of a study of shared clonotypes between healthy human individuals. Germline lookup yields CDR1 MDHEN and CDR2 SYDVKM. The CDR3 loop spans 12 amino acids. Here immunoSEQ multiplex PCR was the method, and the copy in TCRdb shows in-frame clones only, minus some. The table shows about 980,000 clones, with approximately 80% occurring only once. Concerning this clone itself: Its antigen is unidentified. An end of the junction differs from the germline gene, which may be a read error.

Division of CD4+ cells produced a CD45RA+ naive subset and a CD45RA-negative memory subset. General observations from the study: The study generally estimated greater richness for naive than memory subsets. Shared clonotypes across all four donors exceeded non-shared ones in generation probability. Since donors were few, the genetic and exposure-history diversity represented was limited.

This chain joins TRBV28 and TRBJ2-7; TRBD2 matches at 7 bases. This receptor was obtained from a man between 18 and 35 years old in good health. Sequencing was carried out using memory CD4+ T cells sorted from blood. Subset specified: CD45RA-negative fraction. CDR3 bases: TGTGCCAGCAGTTGGGCCTCGGAGGGGAGGGACTTC. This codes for CASSWASEGRDF.